A single sample is the source of the 29 T cell receptor beta chains below, sequenced in a study of memory CD4+ T cells and cytomegalovirus serostatus. Using immunoSEQ multiplex PCR, the repertoire was profiled, and TCRdb retains in-frame clones only, with some absent. This table holds 56,000 or so clones, roughly 87% found once. The sort gate was single viable CD3+CD4+CD8-CD45RO+ cells for memory CD4+ T cells. The sequenced material came from memory CD4+ T cells from blood. The receptors here all came from an adult in good health and CMV-seronegative.

Only one count was recorded for this clone. This chain joins TRBV10-1 and TRBJ1-5; D is unresolved. Looked up from germline, CDR1 is WNHNN and CDR2 is SYGVQD (reference sequence). With 2 bases removed from V and 0 bases from J, the gap between germline ends came to 11 bases. The CDR3 loop spans 16 amino acids. CDR3 loop: CASSENWTASNQPQHF. CDR3 coding DNA: TGCGCCAGCAGTGAGAACTGGACCGCTAGCAATCAGCCCCAGCATTTT.

The V gene is TRBV7-2, the J gene TRBJ2-1; D perhaps matches TRBD2 (6 bases). This CDR3 spans 15 amino acids. V shed 5 bases and J shed 0 bases, with 11 bases lying between them. CDR1 and CDR2 (germline): SGHTA, FQGNSA. CDR3 DNA: TGTGCCAGCAGCCTTATGGGGGGCTCCTACAATGAGCAGTTCTTC. It encodes CASSLMGGSYNEQFF.

The chain couples TRBV4-1 to TRBJ1-4; 7 bases are shared with TRBD1. Per the germline V gene, CDR1 is MGHRA and CDR2 is YSYEKL. The V gene end was trimmed by 4 bases and the J gene end by 2 bases; junction bases not matched to a gene: 4. This CDR3 spans 15 amino acids. The CDR3 is CASSRDSFTNEKLFF. The CDR3 region has the DNA TGCGCCAGCAGCCGGGACAGTTTTACTAATGAAAAACTGTTTTTT.

V and J are TRBV4-3 and TRBJ1-6, with a tentative D call TRBD1 (6 bases). CDR1 and CDR2 from the germline V gene are LGHNA and YSLEER. CDR3 size: 14 residues. The V end lost 1 base, the J end lost 7 bases, and 8 bases lay between the germline ends. CDR3 DNA sequence: TGCGCCAGCAGCCAAGTGGGGGGCAATTCACCCCTCCACTTT. Protein: CASSQVGGNSPLHF.

This clone was observed a handful of times. The rearrangement joins TRBV7-8 to TRBJ1-4, with a weak D call TRBD1 (5 bases). CDR3 length: 16 amino acids. Germline CDR1 and CDR2: SGHVS and FQNEAQ. Trimming stripped 4 bases from V and 0 bases from J, with 12 bases between. The CDR3 is CASSWRGSATNEKLFF. The CDR3 nucleotides are TGTGCCAGCAGCTGGCGGGGGAGTGCAACTAATGAAAAACTGTTTTTT.

The V and J genes are TRBV6-1 and TRBJ1-6; 8 nucleotides agree with TRBD1. With V trimmed by 0 bases and J by 10 bases, 5 bases remained unmatched. The CDR3 has 15 residues. CDR1 is MNHNS and CDR2 is SASEGT in the germline V gene. The CDR3: CASSEATGGTSPLHF. In nucleotides, the CDR3 is TGTGCCAGCAGTGAAGCAACAGGGGGGACCTCACCCCTCCACTTT.

This sequence joins TRBV9 and TRBJ1-3; 8 bases match TRBD1. V trimming: 0 bases; J trimming: 0 bases; junction bases outside the gene matches: 5. From germline, CDR1 is SGDLS and CDR2 YYNGEE. The CDR3 spans 17 residues. The CDR3 DNA is TGTGCCAGCAGCGTAGATCAGGGGGCCATCTCTGGAAACACCATATATTTT. Residues: CASSVDQGAISGNTIYF.

The chain carries TRBV5-6 and TRBJ2-5; 10 bases agree with TRBD1. The CDR3 is 14 residues long. Germline lookup yields CDR1 SGHDT and CDR2 YYEEEE. The junction had 2 bases not matched to a gene; V was cut back by 4 bases and J by 2 bases. The CDR3, as DNA: TGTGCCAGCAGCAGGACAGGGGGACAAGAGACCCAGTACTTC. Translated, it gives CASSRTGGQETQYF.

This clone appeared a single time. This chain connects TRBV6-5 to TRBJ2-3; D possibly matches TRBD1 or TRBD2 (5 bases each). Germline assignment: CDR1 MNHEY and CDR2 SVGAGI. The CDR3 runs 15 residues. Trimming took off 2 bases at V and 2 bases at J, with 11 bases between the two ends. CDR3 residues: CASSYGGHSTDTQYF. The CDR3 coding sequence is TGTGCCAGCAGTTACGGAGGACATTCCACAGATACGCAGTATTTT.

The V and J genes are TRBV6-5 and TRBJ1-2, with 7 bases matching TRBD1. After removal of 6 bases from V and 0 bases from J, the junction contained 7 bases not matched to a gene. Germline CDR1 MNHEY, CDR2 SVGAGI. There are 15 residues in the CDR3. The CDR3: CASRFGTAANYGYTF. The CDR3 DNA sequence: TGTGCCAGCAGGTTTGGGACAGCAGCTAACTATGGCTACACCTTC.

The genes are TRBV30 and TRBJ1-1, with D unclear. Germline CDR1 is GTSNPN and CDR2 is SVGIG (reference sequence). There are 16 residues in the CDR3. The ends were cut back, 1 base at V and 0 bases at J, with 15 bases in the middle. The DNA of the CDR3 is TGTGCCTGGAGTGGCATGAGGTTGGCGTTGAACACTGAAGCTTTCTTT. Translation: CAWSGMRLALNTEAFF.

This clone was seen a few times. The chain combines TRBV19 with TRBJ1-1; TRBD1 aligns across 7 bases. The CDR3 covers 15 residues. Trimming at V came to 4 bases and at J to 6 bases, leaving 11 bases not matched to a gene. Looked up from germline, CDR1 is LNHDA and CDR2 is SQIVND (reference sequence). The CDR3 here is CASSTTWGGGSEAFF. The CDR3 coding sequence is TGTGCCAGTAGTACCACTTGGGGAGGGGGCTCTGAAGCTTTCTTT.

The CDR3 sequence is CASSPRTIIRANEKLFF. The CDR3, as DNA: TGTGCCAGCAGCCCAAGAACAATCATTCGAGCAAATGAAAAACTGTTTTTT. J is TRBJ1-4 and V is TRBV7-2; no definite D call. The CDR3 extends over 17 amino acids. Germline lookup yields CDR1 SGHTA and CDR2 FQGNSA. Trimming shortened V by 5 bases and J by 5 bases, and 21 bases separated the two germline ends.

This clone was counted between two and nine times. The genes are TRBV7-9 and TRBJ1-6; D is possibly TRBD1 (5 bases). V dropped 5 bases and J dropped 6 bases, with 11 bases sitting between them. The germline V gene has CDR1 SEHNR and CDR2 FQNEAQ (reference sequence). The length of the CDR3 is 14 residues. This CDR3 reads CASSLGRTNSPLHF. CDR3 nucleotide sequence: TGTGCCAGCAGCCTGGGACGGACTAATTCACCCCTCCACTTT.

The rearrangement links TRBV7-2 to TRBJ1-2; TRBD1 matches 8 bases. The junction had 5 bases not matched to a gene; V was cut back by 7 bases and J by 7 bases. Germline V gene data show CDR1 as SGHTA and CDR2 as FQGNSA. The CDR3 sequence is 12 residues long. The CDR3 sequence: CASNQGAGGYTF. The CDR3, as DNA: TGTGCCAGCAACCAGGGGGCAGGTGGCTACACCTTC.

This chain uses TRBV5-4 with TRBJ2-1; 12 nucleotides line up with TRBD2. Unmatched junction bases numbered 6, after V lost 5 bases and J lost 6 bases. CDR3 size: 15 residues. CDR1 and CDR2 (germline): SGHNT, YYREEE (reference sequence). DNA of the CDR3: TGTGCCAGCAGTAAACTAGCGGGGGGCCCCAATGAGCAGTTCTTC. Encoded protein: CASSKLAGGPNEQFF.

V usage is TRBV7-9 and J usage is TRBJ1-5, with 8 nucleotides matching TRBD1. V dropped 4 bases and J dropped 3; count of bases not matched to a gene: 5. Germline lookup yields CDR1 SEHNR and CDR2 FQNEAQ (reference sequence). This CDR3 region has 15 residues. The CDR3 DNA follows: TGTGCCAGCAGCTCGGACAGGGCCTACAATCAGCCCCAGCATTTT. Protein: CASSSDRAYNQPQHF.

V and J are TRBV28 and TRBJ1-5, with 7 bases matching TRBD1. J gave up 7 bases and V 5 bases, and 11 bases lay outside the gene matches. Germline V gene lookup returns CDR1 MDHEN and CDR2 SYDVKM. The CDR3 totals 15 residues. This CDR3 is CASSPRQGASQPQHF. The CDR3 nucleotides are TGTGCCAGCAGTCCCAGACAGGGAGCGAGCCAGCCCCAGCATTTT.

The chain is built from TRBV29-1 and TRBJ1-1; possible D gene TRBD1, 5 bases. Germline assignment: CDR1 SQVTM and CDR2 ANQGSEA. The V end was cut by 3 bases, the J end by 3 bases, with 14 bases between. The CDR3 consists of 14 residues. CDR3 amino acids: CSVDWGWDDTEAFF. The CDR3 DNA follows: TGCAGCGTTGACTGGGGATGGGACGACACTGAAGCTTTCTTT.

CDR3 residues: CASSSSGGGETQYF. CDR3 in DNA: TGTGCCAGCAGCTCTAGCGGGGGCGGGGAGACCCAGTACTTC. The V gene is TRBV7-9, the J gene TRBJ2-5; 10 nucleotides align to TRBD2. Looked up from germline, CDR1 is SEHNR and CDR2 is FQNEAQ (reference sequence). CDR3 size: 14 residues. Trimming took 4 bases from V and 5 from J; bases not matched to a gene: 4.

The chain joins TRBV2 to TRBJ2-2, with TRBD2 identical over 9 bases. Germline V gene sequence: CDR1 SNHLY, CDR2 FYNNEI. With 4 bases clipped from V and 5 bases from J, the junction kept 8 bases outside the gene matches. The CDR3 is 16 amino acids. CDR3: CASSGLAGTKTGELFF. DNA of the CDR3: TGTGCCAGCAGTGGGCTAGCGGGGACTAAAACCGGGGAGCTGTTTTTT. The variable domain in full, with the rest retrieved from reference TRBV2 and TRBJ2-2, is EPEVTQTPSHQVTQMGQEVILRCVPISNHLYFYWYRQILGQKVEFLVSFYNNEISEKSEIFDDQFSVERPDGSNFTLKIRSTKLEDSAMYFCASSGLAGTKTGELFFGEGSRLTVL.

Concerning this clone itself: At the DNA level, this CDR3 is encoded by other sequences in the same sample as well. This chain connects TRBV19 to TRBJ1-3; 8 bases match TRBD1. The CDR3 runs to 15 residues. V dropped 6 bases and J dropped 0; count of bases not matched to a gene: 4. Germline V gene sequence: CDR1 LNHDA, CDR2 SQIVND (reference sequence). CDR3 protein: CASRRDRSSGNTIYF. In nucleotides, the CDR3 is TGTGCCAGTAGGCGGGACAGGAGCTCTGGAAACACCATATATTTT.

The J gene is TRBJ1-6, the V gene TRBV7-3; 7 nucleotides line up with TRBD1. Germline V gene data show CDR1 as SGHTA and CDR2 as FQGTGA. V trimming: 1 base; J trimming: 10 bases; junction bases outside the gene matches: 7. The CDR3 loop spans 15 amino acids. The CDR3 DNA sequence: TGTGCCAGCAGCTTAAGGGCAGGGGGAGAATCACCCCTCCACTTT. Its protein product is CASSLRAGGESPLHF.

This clone was recorded once. Relative to the germline gene, one junction end is altered; a read error may explain this. The chain joins TRBV7-9 to TRBJ1-6; TRBD1 might be the D (6 bases). Germline V CDR1 and CDR2: SEHNR, FQNEAQ (reference sequence). The CDR3 is 14 amino acids. CDR3 amino acids: CASSQTGYNSPLYF. In DNA, the CDR3 is TGTGCCAGCAGCCAGACAGGTTATAATTCACCCCTCTACTTT.

The chain links TRBV7-6 to TRBJ1-1, with D perhaps TRBD1 (5 bases). This CDR3 contains 16 residues. CDR1 is SGHVS and CDR2 is FNYEAQ in the germline V gene. Trimming pared 4 bases from V and 4 bases from J, leaving 19 bases between. CDR3 sequence reads: CASSSRRGDSRTEAFF. The CDR3 nucleotides read TGTGCCAGCAGCTCCCGGAGAGGAGACAGCCGCACTGAAGCTTTCTTT.

This clone is judged medium-sized. V gene TRBV28 combines with J gene TRBJ1-2; TRBD1 might be the D (6 bases). This CDR3 has 15 amino acids. Germline loops: CDR1 MDHEN, CDR2 SYDVKM. V was trimmed by 7 bases and J by 7 bases, leaving 22 bases between them. As DNA, the CDR3 is TGTGCCAGCACGGTGCCGGGCCAGGGGACGAGTGGCTACACCTTC. This codes for CASTVPGQGTSGYTF.

The chain carries TRBV5-4 and TRBJ2-6, with D hard to call. Germline V gives CDR1 SGHNT, CDR2 YYREEE (reference sequence). V lost 4 bases and J lost 4, with 9 bases in between. The CDR3 totals 14 residues. The CDR3 region is CASSPSWGANVLTF. Here the CDR3 DNA reads TGTGCCAGCAGCCCTTCTTGGGGGGCCAACGTCCTGACTTTC.

This clone appeared once. The chain employs TRBV11-2 and TRBJ2-5, with TRBD2 identical over 9 bases. The CDR3 covers 15 residues. CDR1 and CDR2 from the germline V gene are SGHAT and FQNNGV. J was trimmed by 4 bases and V by 1 base; bases with no gene match: 4. CDR3 in amino acids: CASSLGGGAGETQYF. Written as DNA, the CDR3 is TGTGCCAGCAGCTTAGGCGGGGGGGCGGGAGAGACCCAGTACTTC.

The count of this clone is one. The V call is TRBV27, the J call TRBJ2-7; 11 bases fit TRBD1. The CDR3 has 15 amino acids. With V trimmed by 5 bases and J by 5 bases, 8 bases remained unmatched. The germline gives CDR1 MNHEY, CDR2 SMNVEV (reference sequence). The CDR3 DNA is TGTGCCAGCAGTCCCCTGGGGACAGGGGGGAACGAGCAGTACTTC. Its protein product is CASSPLGTGGNEQYF.